This T cell receptor beta chain was identified during a study of blood T cells in healthy people across ages. The authors ran a second PCR of about 6 to 11 cycles using a sample-barcoded 5' primer and a J-beta primer mix. TCRdb re-called the 5' RACE reads through MiXCR, storing one row per CDR3 protein. The data show about 1.6 million distinct CDR3 sequences, around 36% seen once. Extraction of total RNA produced a minimum of 5 micrograms from each sample. Germline assignment: CDR1 DFQATT and CDR2 SNEGSKA (reference sequence). The junction had 13 bases not matched to a gene; V was cut back by 6 bases and J by 5 bases. The CDR3 runs 15 residues.

Sequenced sample: blood. V gene TRBV20-1 combines with J gene TRBJ1-5; TRBD1 aligns across 7 bases. The source is a woman aged 25 to 39 in good health. The CDR3 DNA is TGCAGTGCCCTATTTCTAGACAGGGATCATCAGCCCCAGCATTTT. This sequence encodes CSALFLDRDHQPQHF.